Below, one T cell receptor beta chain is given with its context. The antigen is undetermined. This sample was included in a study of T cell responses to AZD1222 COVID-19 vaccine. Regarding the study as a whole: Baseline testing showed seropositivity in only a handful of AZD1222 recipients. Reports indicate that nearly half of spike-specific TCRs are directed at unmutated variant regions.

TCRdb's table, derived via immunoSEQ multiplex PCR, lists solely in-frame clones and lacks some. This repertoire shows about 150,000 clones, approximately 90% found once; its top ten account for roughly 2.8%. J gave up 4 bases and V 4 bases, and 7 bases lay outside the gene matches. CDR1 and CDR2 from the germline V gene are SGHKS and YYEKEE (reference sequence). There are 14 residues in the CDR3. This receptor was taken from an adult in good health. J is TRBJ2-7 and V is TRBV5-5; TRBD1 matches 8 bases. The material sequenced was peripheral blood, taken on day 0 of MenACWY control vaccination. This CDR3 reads CASSPDRDNYEQYF. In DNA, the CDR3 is TGTGCCAGCAGCCCGGACAGGGACAATTACGAGCAGTACTTC.